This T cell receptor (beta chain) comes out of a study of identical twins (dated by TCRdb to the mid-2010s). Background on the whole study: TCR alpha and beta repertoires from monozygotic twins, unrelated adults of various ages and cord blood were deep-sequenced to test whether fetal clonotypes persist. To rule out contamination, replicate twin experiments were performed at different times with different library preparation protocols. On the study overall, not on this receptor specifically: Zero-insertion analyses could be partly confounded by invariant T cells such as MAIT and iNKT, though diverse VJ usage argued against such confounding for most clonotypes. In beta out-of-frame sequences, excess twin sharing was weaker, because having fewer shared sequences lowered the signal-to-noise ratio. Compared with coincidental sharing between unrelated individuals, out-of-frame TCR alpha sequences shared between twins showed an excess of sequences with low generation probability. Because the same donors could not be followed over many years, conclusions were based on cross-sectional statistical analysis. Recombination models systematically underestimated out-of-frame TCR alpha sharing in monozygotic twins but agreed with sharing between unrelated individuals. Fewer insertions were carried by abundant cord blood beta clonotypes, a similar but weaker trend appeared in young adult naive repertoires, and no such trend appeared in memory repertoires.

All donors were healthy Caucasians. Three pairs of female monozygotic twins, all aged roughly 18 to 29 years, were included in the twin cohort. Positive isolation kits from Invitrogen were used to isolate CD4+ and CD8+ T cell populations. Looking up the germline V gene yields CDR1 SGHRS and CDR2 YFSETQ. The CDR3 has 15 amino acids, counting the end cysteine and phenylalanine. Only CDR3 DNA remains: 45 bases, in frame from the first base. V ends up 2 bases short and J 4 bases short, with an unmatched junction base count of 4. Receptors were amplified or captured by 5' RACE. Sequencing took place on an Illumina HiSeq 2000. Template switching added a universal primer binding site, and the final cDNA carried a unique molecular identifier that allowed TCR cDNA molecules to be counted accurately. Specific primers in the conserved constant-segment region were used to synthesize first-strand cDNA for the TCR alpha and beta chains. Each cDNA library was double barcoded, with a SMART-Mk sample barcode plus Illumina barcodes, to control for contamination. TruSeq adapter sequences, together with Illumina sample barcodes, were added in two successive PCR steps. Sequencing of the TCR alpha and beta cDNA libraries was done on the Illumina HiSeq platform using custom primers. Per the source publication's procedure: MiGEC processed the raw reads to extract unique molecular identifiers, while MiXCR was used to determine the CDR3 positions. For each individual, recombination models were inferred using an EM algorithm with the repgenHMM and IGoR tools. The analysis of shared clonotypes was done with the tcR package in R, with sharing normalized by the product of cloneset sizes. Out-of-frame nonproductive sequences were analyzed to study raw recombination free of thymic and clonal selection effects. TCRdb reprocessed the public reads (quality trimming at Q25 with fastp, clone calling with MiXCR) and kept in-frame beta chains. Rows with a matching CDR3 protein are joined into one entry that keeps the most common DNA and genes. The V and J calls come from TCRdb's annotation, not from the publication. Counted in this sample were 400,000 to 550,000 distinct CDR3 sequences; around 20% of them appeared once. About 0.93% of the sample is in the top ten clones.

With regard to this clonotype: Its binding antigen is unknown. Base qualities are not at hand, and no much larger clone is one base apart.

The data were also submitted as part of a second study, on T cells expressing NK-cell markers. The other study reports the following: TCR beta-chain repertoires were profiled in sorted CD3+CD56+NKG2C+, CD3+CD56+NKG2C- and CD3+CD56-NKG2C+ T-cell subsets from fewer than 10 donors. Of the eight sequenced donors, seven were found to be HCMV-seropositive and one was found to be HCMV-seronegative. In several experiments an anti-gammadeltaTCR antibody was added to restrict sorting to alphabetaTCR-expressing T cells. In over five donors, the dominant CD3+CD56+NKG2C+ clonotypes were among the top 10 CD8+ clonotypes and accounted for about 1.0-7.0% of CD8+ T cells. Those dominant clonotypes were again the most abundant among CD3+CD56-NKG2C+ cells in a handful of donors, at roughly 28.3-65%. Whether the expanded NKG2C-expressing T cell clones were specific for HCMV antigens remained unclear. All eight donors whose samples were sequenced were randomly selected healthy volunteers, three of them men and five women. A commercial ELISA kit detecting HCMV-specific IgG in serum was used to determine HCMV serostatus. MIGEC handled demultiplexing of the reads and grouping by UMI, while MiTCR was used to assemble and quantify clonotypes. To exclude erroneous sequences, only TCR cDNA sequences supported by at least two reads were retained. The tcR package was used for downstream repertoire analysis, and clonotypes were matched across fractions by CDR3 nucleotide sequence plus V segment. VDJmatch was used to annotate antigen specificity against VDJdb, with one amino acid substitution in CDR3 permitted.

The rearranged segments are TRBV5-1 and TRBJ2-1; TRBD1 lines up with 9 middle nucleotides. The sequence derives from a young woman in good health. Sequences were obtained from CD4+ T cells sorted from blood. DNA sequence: TGCGCCAGCAGCTTAGGGGACAGGGAATACAATGAGCAGTTCTTC. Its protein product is CASSLGDREYNEQFF. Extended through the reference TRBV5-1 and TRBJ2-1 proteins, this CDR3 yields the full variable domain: KAGVTQTPRYLIKTRGQQVTLSCSPISGHRSVSWYQQTPGQGLQFLFEYFSETQRNKGNFPGRFSGRQFSNSRSEMNVSTLELGDSALYLCASSLGDREYNEQFFGPGTRLTVL.